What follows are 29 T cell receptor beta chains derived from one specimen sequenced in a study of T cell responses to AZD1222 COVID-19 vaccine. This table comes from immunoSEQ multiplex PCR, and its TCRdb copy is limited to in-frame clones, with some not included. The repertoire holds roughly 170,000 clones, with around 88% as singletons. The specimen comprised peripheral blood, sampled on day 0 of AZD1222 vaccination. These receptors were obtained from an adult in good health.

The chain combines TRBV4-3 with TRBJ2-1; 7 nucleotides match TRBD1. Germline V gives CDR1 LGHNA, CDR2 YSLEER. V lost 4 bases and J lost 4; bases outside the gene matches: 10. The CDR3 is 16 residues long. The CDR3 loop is CASSRASGQIYNEQFF. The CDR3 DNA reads TGCGCCAGCAGCCGCGCCTCGGGACAGATTTACAATGAGCAGTTCTTC.

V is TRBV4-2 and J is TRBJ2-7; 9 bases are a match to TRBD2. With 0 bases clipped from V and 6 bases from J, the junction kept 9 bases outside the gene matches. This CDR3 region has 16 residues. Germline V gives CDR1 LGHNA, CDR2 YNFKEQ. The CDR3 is CASSQEPRGGLGEQYF. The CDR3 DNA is TGTGCCAGCAGCCAAGAACCGCGGGGGGGCCTTGGCGAGCAGTACTTC.

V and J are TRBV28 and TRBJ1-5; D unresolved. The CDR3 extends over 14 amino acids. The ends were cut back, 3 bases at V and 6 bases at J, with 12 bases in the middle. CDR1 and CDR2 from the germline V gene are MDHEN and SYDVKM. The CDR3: CASSFVARGQPQHF. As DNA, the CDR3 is TGTGCCAGCAGTTTTGTGGCCCGCGGTCAGCCCCAGCATTTT.

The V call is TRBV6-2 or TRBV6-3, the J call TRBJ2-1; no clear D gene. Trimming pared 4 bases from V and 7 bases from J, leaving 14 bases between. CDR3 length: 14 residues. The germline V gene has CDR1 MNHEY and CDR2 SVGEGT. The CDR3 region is CASSLDTVPNEQFF. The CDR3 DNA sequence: TGTGCCAGCAGTTTAGACACCGTGCCGAATGAGCAGTTCTTC.

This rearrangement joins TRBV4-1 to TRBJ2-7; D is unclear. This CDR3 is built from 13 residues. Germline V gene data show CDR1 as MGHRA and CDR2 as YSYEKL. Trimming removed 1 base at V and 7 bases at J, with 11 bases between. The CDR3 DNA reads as TGCGCCAGCAGCCAAGCGCAGGCTCGAGAGCAGTACTTC. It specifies CASSQAQAREQYF.

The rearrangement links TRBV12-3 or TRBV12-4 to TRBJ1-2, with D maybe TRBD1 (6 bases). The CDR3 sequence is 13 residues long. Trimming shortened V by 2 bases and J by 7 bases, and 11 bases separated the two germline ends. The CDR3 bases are TGTGCCAGCAGTTTACGACAGGTTGGTGGCTACACCTTC. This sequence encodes CASSLRQVGGYTF.

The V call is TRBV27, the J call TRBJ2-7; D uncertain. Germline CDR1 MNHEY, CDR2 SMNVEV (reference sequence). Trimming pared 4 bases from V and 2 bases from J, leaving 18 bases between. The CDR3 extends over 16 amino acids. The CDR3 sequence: CASSSGLLTYPYEQYF. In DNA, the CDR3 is TGTGCCAGCAGTTCCGGCCTACTAACCTATCCCTACGAGCAGTACTTC.

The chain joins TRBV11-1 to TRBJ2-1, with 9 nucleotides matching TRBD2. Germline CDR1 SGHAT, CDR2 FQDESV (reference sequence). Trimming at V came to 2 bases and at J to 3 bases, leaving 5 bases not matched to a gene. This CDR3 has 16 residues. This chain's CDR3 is CASSLRRRGGYNEQFF. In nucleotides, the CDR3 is TGTGCCAGCAGCTTAAGGCGGCGGGGGGGCTACAATGAGCAGTTCTTC.

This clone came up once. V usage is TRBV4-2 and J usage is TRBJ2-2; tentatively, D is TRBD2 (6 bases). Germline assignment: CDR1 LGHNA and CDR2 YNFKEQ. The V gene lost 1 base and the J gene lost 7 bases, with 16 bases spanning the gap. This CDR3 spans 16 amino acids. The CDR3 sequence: CASSQGGRRVGGELFF. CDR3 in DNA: TGTGCCAGCAGCCAAGGAGGGAGGAGAGTCGGCGGGGAGCTGTTTTTT.

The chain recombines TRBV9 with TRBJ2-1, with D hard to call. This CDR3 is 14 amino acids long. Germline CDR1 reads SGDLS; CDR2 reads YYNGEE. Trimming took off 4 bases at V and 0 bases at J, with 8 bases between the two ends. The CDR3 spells CASSTRSSYNEQFF. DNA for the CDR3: TGTGCCAGCAGCACCAGGAGCTCCTACAATGAGCAGTTCTTC. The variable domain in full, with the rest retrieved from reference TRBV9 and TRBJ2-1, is DSGVTQTPKHLITATGQRVTLRCSPRSGDLSVYWYQQSLDQGLQFLIQYYNGEERAKGNILERFSAQQFPDLHSELNLSSLELGDSALYFCASSTRSSYNEQFFGPGTRLTVL.

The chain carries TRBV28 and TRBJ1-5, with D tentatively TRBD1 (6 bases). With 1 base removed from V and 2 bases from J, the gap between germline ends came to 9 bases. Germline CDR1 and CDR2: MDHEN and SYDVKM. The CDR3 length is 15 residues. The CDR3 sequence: CASSLLQGRNQPQHF. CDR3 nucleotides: TGTGCCAGCAGTTTATTACAGGGCCGCAATCAGCCCCAGCATTTT.

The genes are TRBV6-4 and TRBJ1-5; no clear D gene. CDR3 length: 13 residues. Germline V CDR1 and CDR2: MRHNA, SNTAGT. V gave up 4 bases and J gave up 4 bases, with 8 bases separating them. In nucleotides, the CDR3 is TGTGCCAGCAGTGCGGAGGAGAATCAGCCCCAGCATTTT. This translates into CASSAEENQPQHF.

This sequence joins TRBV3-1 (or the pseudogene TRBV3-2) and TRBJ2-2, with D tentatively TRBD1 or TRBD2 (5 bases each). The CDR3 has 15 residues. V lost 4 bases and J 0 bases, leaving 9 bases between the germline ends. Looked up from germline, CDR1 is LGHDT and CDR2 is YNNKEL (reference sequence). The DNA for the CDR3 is TGTGCCAGCAGCCCGGGGACCTCGAACACCGGGGAGCTGTTTTTT. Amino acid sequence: CASSPGTSNTGELFF.

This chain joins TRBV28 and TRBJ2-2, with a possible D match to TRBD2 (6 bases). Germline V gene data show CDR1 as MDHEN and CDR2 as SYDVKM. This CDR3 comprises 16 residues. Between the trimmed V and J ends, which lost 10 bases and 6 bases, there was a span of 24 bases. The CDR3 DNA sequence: TGTGCCACCCTAAGGGCACTGGGACGGGGGTCCGGGGAGCTGTTTTTT. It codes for CATLRALGRGSGELFF. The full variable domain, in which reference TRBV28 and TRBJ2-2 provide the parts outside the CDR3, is DVKVTQSSRYLVKRTGEKVFLECVQDMDHENMFWYRQDPGLGLRLIYFSYDVKMKEKGDIPEGYSVSREKKERFSLILESASTNQTSMYLCATLRALGRGSGELFFGEGSRLTVL.

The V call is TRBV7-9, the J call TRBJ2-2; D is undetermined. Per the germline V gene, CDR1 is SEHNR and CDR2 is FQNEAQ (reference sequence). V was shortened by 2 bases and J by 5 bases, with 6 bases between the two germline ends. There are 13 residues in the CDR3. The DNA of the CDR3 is TGTGCCAGCAGCTTAATGGAAACCGGGGAGCTGTTTTTT. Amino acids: CASSLMETGELFF.

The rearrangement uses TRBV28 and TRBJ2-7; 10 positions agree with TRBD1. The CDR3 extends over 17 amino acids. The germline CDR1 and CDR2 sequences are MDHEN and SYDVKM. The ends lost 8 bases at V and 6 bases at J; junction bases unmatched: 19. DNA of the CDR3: TGTGCCAGCTCCCCCCGAGGAGTGGGGACAGGGGTGTCCGAGCAGTACTTC. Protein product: CASSPRGVGTGVSEQYF.

CDR3 residues: CASSRILRQGEETQYF. The CDR3 DNA reads TGTGCCAGCAGTCGAATCCTGCGACAGGGGGAAGAGACCCAGTACTTC. The chain combines TRBV27 with TRBJ2-5, with TRBD1 identical over 9 bases. The length of the CDR3 is 16 residues. Unmatched junction bases numbered 10, after V lost 5 bases and J lost 3 bases. Germline lookup yields CDR1 MNHEY and CDR2 SMNVEV (reference sequence).

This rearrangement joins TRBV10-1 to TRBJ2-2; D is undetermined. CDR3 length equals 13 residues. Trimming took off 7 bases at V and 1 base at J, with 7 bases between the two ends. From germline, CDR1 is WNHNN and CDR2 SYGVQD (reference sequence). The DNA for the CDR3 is TGCGCCAGCAAGGACGGGAACACCGGGGAGCTGTTTTTT. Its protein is CASKDGNTGELFF.

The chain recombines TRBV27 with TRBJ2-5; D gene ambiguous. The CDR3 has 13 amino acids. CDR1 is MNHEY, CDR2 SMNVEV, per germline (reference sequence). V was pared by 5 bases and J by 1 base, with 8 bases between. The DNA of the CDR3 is TGTGCCAGCAGTGGGATAGCCCAAGAGACCCAGTACTTC. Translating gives CASSGIAQETQYF.

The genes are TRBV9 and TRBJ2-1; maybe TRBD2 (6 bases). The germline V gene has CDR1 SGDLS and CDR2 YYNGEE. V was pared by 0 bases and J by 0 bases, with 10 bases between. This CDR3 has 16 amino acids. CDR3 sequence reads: CASSVVIGSSYNEQFF. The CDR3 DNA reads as TGTGCCAGCAGCGTAGTGATCGGGAGCTCCTACAATGAGCAGTTCTTC.

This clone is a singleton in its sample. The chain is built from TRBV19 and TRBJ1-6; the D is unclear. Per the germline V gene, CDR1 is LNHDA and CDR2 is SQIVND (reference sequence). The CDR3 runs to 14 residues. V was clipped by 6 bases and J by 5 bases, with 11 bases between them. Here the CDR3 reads CASSGEADNSPLHF. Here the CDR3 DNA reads TGTGCCAGTAGCGGCGAGGCAGATAATTCACCCCTCCACTTT.

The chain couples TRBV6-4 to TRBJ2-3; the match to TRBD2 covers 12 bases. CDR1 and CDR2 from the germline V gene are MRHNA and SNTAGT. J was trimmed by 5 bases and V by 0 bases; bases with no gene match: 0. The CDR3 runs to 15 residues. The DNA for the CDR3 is TGTGCCAGCAGTGACTCGACTAGCGGGGGAGATACGCAGTATTTT. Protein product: CASSDSTSGGDTQYF.

The CDR3 DNA reads TGTGCCAGCAGTTCCGGGGCGCAGGGAACTTTCTACACCTTC. Translating it yields CASSSGAQGTFYTF. The V and J genes are TRBV6-6 and TRBJ1-2, with D maybe TRBD1 (5 bases). The CDR3 spans 14 residues. CDR1 MNHNY and CDR2 SVGAGI come from the germline V gene (reference sequence). V was clipped by 4 bases and J by 10 bases, with 19 bases between them.

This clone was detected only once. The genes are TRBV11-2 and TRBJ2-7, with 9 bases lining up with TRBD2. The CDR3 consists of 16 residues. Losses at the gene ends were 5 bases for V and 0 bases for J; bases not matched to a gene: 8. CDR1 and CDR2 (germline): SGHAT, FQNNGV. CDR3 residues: CASSPHSGGFSYEQYF. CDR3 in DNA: TGTGCCAGCAGCCCCCATAGCGGGGGATTCTCCTACGAGCAGTACTTC. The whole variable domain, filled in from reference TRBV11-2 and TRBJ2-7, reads EAGVAQSPRYKIIEKRQSVAFWCNPISGHATLYWYQQILGQGPKLLIQFQNNGVVDDSQLPKDRFSAERLKGVDSTLKIQPAKLEDSAVYLCASSPHSGGFSYEQYFGPGTRLTVT.

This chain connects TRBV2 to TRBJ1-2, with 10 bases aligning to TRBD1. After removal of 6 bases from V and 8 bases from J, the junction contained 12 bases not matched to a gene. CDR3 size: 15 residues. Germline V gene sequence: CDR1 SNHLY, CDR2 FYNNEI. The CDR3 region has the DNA TGTGCCAGCAGACCCGGGACAGGGGCATCCAGAGGCTACACCTTC. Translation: CASRPGTGASRGYTF.

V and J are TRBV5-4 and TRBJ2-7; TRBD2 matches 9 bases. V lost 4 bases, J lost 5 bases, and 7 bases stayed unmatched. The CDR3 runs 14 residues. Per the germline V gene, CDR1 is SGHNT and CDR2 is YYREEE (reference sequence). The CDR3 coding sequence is TGTGCCAGCAGCGACGGGACTAGCCCCAACGAGCAGTACTTC. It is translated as CASSDGTSPNEQYF.

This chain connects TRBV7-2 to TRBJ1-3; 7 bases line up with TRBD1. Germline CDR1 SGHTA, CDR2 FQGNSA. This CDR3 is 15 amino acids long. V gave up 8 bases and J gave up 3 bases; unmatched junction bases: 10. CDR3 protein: CASRPQGGVGNTIYF. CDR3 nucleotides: TGTGCCAGCCGACCTCAGGGGGGGGTTGGAAACACCATATATTTT.

For the CDR3, the DNA is TGCGCCAGCAGCCAGGTGGACAGGGGCGAGAACACTGAAGCTTTCTTT. Protein sequence: CASSQVDRGENTEAFF. This chain links TRBV4-1 with TRBJ1-1, with 9 bases that match TRBD1. The CDR3 is 16 amino acids. The trim removed 3 bases at V and 1 base at J, leaving 6 bases unmatched. Germline V gene data show CDR1 as MGHRA and CDR2 as YSYEKL.

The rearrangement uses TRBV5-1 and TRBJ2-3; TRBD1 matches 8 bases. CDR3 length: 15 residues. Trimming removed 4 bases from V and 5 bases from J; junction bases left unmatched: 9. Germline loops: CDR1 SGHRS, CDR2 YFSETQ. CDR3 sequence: CASSRDRIDEDTQYF. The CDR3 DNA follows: TGCGCCAGCAGCCGGGACAGGATCGATGAAGATACGCAGTATTTT.